The next 8 T cell receptor beta chains were all read from a single sample in a study of human T cells and chemical hapten exposure. TCRdb recomputed calls from the RACE reads with MiXCR, one row per CDR3 protein. The table lists tens of thousands of distinct CDR3 sequences, approximately 9.9% of them singletons. As to time point: patch test 3, about 24 weeks after DPC sensitization. Treatment reported: therapeutic diphenylcyclopropenone sensitization with weekly scalp DPC. The sequenced sample was whole blood, obtained in connection with sensitization to the hapten diphenylcyclopropenone (DPC). The origin of the receptors is a woman aged 35 to 49 with alopecia areata. Some clones in this sample may be carry-over from other donors' samples.

CDR3 protein: CASRAGLLLAKNIQYF. DNA for the CDR3: TGTGCCAGCAGGGCCGGGCTGCTCTTAGCCAAAAACATTCAGTACTTC. The chain employs TRBV2 and TRBJ2-4; D unclear. The CDR3 totals 16 residues. Germline V gene lookup returns CDR1 SNHLY and CDR2 FYNNEI. Trimming shortened V by 6 bases and J by 0 bases, and 15 bases separated the two germline ends.

The chain employs TRBV5-1 and TRBJ2-1; D is ambiguous. The CDR3 is 14 residues long. V was clipped by 0 bases and J by 6 bases, with 10 bases between them. Germline loops: CDR1 SGHRS, CDR2 YFSETQ. CDR3 residues: CASSLDSLGNEQFF. Written as DNA, the CDR3 is TGCGCCAGCAGCTTGGATTCCCTAGGCAATGAGCAGTTCTTC.

This clonotype was detected a few times. The missing conserved phenylalanine or tryptophan at the end of this CDR3 makes a read error likely. No DNA is shown, since the ends of the CDR3 on it are uncertain; the CDR3 is the one TCRdb lists. The chain has TRBV7-2 and TRBJ1-1; the table's TRBD1 call for D was not verified on the DNA. Germline lookup yields CDR1 SGHTA and CDR2 FQGNSA. Both ends counted, the CDR3 spans 11 residues. This CDR3 reads CASSLKGGLKI.

This chain links TRBV4-1 with TRBJ1-2; D possibly corresponds to TRBD1 (5 bases). In germline, CDR1 is MGHRA, CDR2 YSYEKL. CDR3 size: 13 residues. The V end was cut by 8 bases, the J end by 4 bases, with 14 bases between. In DNA form, the CDR3 reads TGCGCCAGCCGTGGGGCAGGGACCTATGGCTACACCTTC. Encoded protein: CASRGAGTYGYTF.

This clonotype appeared many times. The chain is built from TRBV6-1 and TRBJ1-1; D not resolved. Trimming pared 0 bases from V and 10 bases from J, leaving 15 bases between. The CDR3 totals 14 residues. The V gene's germline CDR1 is MNHNS and CDR2 SASEGT. CDR3 DNA: TGTGCCAGCAGTGAAGCGAGGAGTATGACTCGAGCTTTCTTT. It translates to CASSEARSMTRAFF.

The chain links TRBV7-9 to TRBJ1-6; the match to TRBD1 covers 8 bases. This CDR3 is built from 19 residues. CDR1 and CDR2 (germline): SEHNR, FQNEAQ (reference sequence). Trimming removed 5 bases from V and 3 bases from J; junction bases left unmatched: 15. The DNA for the CDR3 is TGTGCCAGCAGCCCGGACCTTGGACAGGGTTCGGGCTATAATTCACCCCTCCACTTT. Residues: CASSPDLGQGSGYNSPLHF.

The CDR3 DNA reads as TGCAGCGTTGAGTTGGGGCCCCAAGAGACCCAGTACTTC. Translation gives CSVELGPQETQYF. The chain combines TRBV29-1 with TRBJ2-5; tentative D call: TRBD1 (5 bases). This CDR3 has 13 amino acids. Germline V lookup: CDR1 SQVTM, CDR2 ANQGSEA. Trimming removed 3 bases at V and 1 base at J, with 9 bases between.

In its sample, this clonotype was seen many times. The chain is built from TRBV7-9 and TRBJ2-4; tentatively, D is TRBD2 (5 bases). Deletions cut 6 bases from V and 0 bases from J, with 15 bases between. This CDR3 has 16 amino acids. The germline CDR1 and CDR2 sequences are SEHNR and FQNEAQ (reference sequence). CDR3 bases: TGTGCCAGCAGTTCACCGGGAAAATTAGCCAAAAACATTCAGTACTTC. Translating gives CASSSPGKLAKNIQYF. Full variable domain (rest looked up from reference TRBV7-9 and TRBJ2-4): DTGVSQNPRHKITKRGQNVTFRCDPISEHNRLYWYRQTLGQGPEFLTYFQNEAQLEKSRLLSDRFSAERPKGSFSTLEIQRTEQGDSAMYLCASSSPGKLAKNIQYFGAGTRLSVL.